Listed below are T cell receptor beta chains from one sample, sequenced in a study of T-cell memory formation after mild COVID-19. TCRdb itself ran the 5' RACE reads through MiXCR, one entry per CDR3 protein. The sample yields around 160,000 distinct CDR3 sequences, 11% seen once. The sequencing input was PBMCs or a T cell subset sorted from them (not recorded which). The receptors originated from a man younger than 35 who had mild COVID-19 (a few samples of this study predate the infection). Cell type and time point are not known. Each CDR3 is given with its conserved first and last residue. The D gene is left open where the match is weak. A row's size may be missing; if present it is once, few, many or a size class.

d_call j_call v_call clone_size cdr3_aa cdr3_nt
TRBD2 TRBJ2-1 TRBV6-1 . CASSGTLYRRGKDEQFF TGTGCCAGCAGTGGAACATTGTACCGGCGGGGGAAAGATGAGCAGTTCTTC
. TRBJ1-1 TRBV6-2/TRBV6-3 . CASGPLSRRTEAFF TGTGCCAGCGGTCCTTTATCCCGGAGGACTGAAGCTTTCTTT
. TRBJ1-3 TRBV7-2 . CASSGQSSGNTIYF TGTGCCAGCAGTGGGCAGAGCTCTGGAAACACCATATATTTT
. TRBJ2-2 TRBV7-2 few CASSSARGYAGELFF TGTGCCAGCAGCTCAGCTAGAGGGTATGCCGGGGAGCTGTTTTTT
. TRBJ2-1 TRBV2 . CASRAPDSYNEQFF TGTGCCAGCAGGGCCCCGGACAGCTACAATGAGCAGTTCTTC
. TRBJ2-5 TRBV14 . CASSLSSRDLQETQYF TGTGCCAGCAGCCTTTCAAGCCGGGACCTCCAAGAGACCCAGTACTTC
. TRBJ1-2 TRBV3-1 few CASSQVTRAASNYGYTF TGTGCCAGCAGCCAAGTTACTCGGGCAGCGTCTAACTATGGCTACACCTTC
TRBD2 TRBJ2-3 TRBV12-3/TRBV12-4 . CASSFGTSGGGLTDTQYF TGTGCCAGCAGTTTTGGTACTAGCGGGGGGGGCCTGACAGATACGCAGTATTTT
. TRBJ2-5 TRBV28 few CASRGGGKETQYF TGTGCCAGCAGGGGGGGAGGAAAGGAGACCCAGTACTTC
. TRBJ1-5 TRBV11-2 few CASSLDDSPGRDSNQPQHF TGTGCCAGCAGCTTAGACGACAGCCCCGGGCGCGATAGCAATCAGCCCCAGCATTTT
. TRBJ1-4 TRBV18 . CASSRASEKLFF TGTGCCAGCTCCCGTGCAAGCGAAAAACTGTTTTTT
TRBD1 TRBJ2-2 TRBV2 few CASNGQVNTGELFF TGTGCCAGCAACGGACAGGTGAACACCGGGGAGCTGTTTTTT
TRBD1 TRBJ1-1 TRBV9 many CASSASDRVEAEAFF TGTGCCAGCAGCGCCTCAGACAGGGTTGAAGCTGAAGCTTTCTTT
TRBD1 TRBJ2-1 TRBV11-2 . CASSPYSGTGIFF TGTGCCAGCAGCCCCTACTCCGGGACAGGGATATTCTTC
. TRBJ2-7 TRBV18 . CASSPAANYEQYF TGTGCCAGCTCACCTGCCGCGAACTACGAGCAGTACTTC
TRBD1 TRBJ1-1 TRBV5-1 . CASSSGQGASEAFF TGCGCCAGCAGCTCCGGACAGGGGGCGAGTGAAGCTTTCTTT
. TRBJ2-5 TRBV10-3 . CAIAGTVQETQYF TGTGCCATCGCAGGGACGGTCCAAGAGACCCAGTACTTC
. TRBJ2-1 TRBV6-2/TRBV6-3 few CASSRTGTGGDEQFF TGTGCCAGCAGCAGGACAGGGACGGGGGGGGATGAGCAGTTCTTC
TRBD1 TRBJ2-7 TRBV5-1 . CASSASGQGSSYEQYF TGCGCCAGCAGCGCGTCGGGACAGGGAAGCTCCTACGAGCAGTACTTC
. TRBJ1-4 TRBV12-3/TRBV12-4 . CASSHGGQGAIKLFF TGTGCCAGCAGCCACGGGGGGCAGGGCGCCATCAAACTGTTTTTT
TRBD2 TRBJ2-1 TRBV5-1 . CACSLDGLVGEQFF TGCGCCTGCAGCTTGGATGGACTAGTGGGTGAGCAGTTCTTC
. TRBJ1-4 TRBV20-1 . CSAPRPNEKLFF TGCAGTGCCCCCCGCCCAAATGAAAAACTGTTTTTT
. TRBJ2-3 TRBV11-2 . CASSHGSPDTQYF TGTGCCAGCAGCCACGGGTCCCCAGATACGCAGTATTTT
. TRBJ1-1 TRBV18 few CASSREQLNTEAFF TGTGCCAGCTCACGTGAACAGTTGAACACTGAAGCTTTCTTT
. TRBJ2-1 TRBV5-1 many CASSLAGDEQFF TGCGCCAGCAGCTTAGCTGGGGATGAGCAGTTCTTC
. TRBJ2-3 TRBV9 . CASSPTATGGTDTQYF TGTGCCAGCAGCCCGACCGCTACGGGGGGCACAGATACGCAGTATTTT
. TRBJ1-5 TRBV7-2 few CASSLTSKTGLLHF TGTGCCAGCAGCTTAACGAGCAAGACAGGCCTCTTGCATTTT
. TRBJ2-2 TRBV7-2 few CASSLSGPTNTGELFF TGTGCCAGCAGCTTATCCGGACCTACGAACACCGGGGAGCTGTTTTTT
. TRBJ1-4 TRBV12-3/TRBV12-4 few CASSSPRQREKLFF TGTGCCAGCAGCTCGCCCCGACAGCGGGAAAAACTGTTTTTT
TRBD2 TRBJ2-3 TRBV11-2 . CASSLGTSGGLWADTQYF TGTGCCAGCAGCTTAGGCACTAGCGGGGGGCTGTGGGCAGATACGCAGTATTTT
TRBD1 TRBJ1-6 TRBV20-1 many CSAKPGQDTPLHF TGCAGTGCGAAGCCGGGACAGGACACACCCCTCCACTTT
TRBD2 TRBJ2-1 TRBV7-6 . CASSWSTSGGPYNEQFF TGTGCCAGCAGCTGGTCGACTAGCGGGGGCCCCTACAATGAGCAGTTCTTC
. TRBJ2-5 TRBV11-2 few CASSIGTTAQETQYF TGTGCCAGCAGCATCGGGACAACTGCTCAAGAGACCCAGTACTTC
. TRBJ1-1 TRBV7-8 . CASSKEGDTEAFF TGTGCCAGCAGCAAAGAGGGTGATACTGAAGCTTTCTTT
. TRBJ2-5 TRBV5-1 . CASSSPRGSQYF TGCGCCAGCAGCTCCCCCCGGGGCTCCCAGTACTTC
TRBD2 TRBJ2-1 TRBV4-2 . CASSQRPPIAGGLDEQFF TGTGCCAGCAGCCAACGGCCCCCAATAGCGGGGGGGCTGGATGAGCAGTTCTTC
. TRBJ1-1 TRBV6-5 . CASSIRWNTEAFF TGTGCCAGCAGCATACGTTGGAACACTGAAGCTTTCTTT
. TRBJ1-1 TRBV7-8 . CASSLGWQLEAFF TGTGCCAGCAGCTTAGGGTGGCAGCTTGAAGCTTTCTTT
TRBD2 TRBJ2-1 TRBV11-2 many CASSFTTASGGQFF TGTGCCAGCAGCTTTACTACCGCTTCGGGGGGGCAGTTCTTC
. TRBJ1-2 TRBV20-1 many CSASRGESYTF TGCAGTGCCTCTCGGGGGGAAAGCTACACCTTC
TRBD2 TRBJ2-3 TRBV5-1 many CASSGAAGGGDTQYF TGCGCCAGCAGCGGGGCTGCGGGGGGTGGAGATACGCAGTATTTT
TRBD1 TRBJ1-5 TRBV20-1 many CSAGTGGHQPQHF TGCAGTGCTGGGACAGGGGGCCATCAGCCCCAGCATTTT
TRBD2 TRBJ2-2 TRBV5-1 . CASSSGLAGNTGELFF TGCGCCAGCAGCTCGGGACTAGCGGGGAACACCGGGGAGCTGTTTTTT
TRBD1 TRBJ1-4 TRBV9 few CASSVASGQNEKLFF TGTGCCAGCAGCGTAGCCTCGGGACAGAATGAAAAACTGTTTTTT
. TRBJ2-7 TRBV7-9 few CASSLRPYLGGGTTTYEQYF TGTGCCAGCAGCTTAAGGCCTTACCTAGGGGGGGGAACCACGACCTACGAGCAGTACTTC
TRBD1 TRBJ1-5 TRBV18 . CASSDRADQPQHF TGTGCCAGCTCAGACAGGGCGGATCAGCCCCAGCATTTT